There are a few counts of the clone carrying this T cell receptor (beta chain). Its target is not known. Germline lookup yields CDR1 DFQATT and CDR2 SNEGSKA (reference sequence). This CDR3 is built from 13 residues. Trimming removed 2 bases at V and 6 bases at J, with 13 bases between. Scientists made TCR beta libraries using quantitative 5'-RACE with molecular barcodes. In TCRdb, the 5' RACE reads were re-called with MiXCR into one record per CDR3 protein. Among about 400,000 distinct CDR3 sequences listed, more than 20% were seen once. These data originate in a study of CD8 T cells in ankylosing spondylitis. Points from the study as a whole: In peripheral blood, disease-linked CD8+ clones occurred at relatively low frequencies. Seemingly distinctive of ankylosing spondylitis blood was a TCR beta motif formed by eight highly homologous variants. Previous work reported some of these motif variants in the synovial fluid and blood of reactive arthritis.

This sequence originates from a male donor with ankylosing spondylitis. The sample consisted of blood, either unsorted or a sorted T cell fraction (not recorded which). The chain uses TRBV20-1 and TRBJ1-1; D not resolved. CDR3 amino acids: CSARQAPVAEAFF. CDR3 sequence (DNA): TGCAGTGCTAGACAGGCGCCCGTAGCTGAAGCTTTCTTT.